Listed here are 16 T cell receptor beta chains from one sample, sequenced in a study of T cells in Graves' hyperthyroidism and ophthalmopathy. Amplified TCR beta CDR3 regions came from RNA transcripts. TCR CDR3 regions were first amplified by RT-PCR with HTBI primers. TCRdb reprocessed the multiplex PCR reads with MiXCR, giving one entry per CDR3 protein. The table has about 290,000 distinct CDR3 sequences, roughly 13% seen once. Material for sequencing was blood. These TCRs come from a woman in her 40s with Graves' hyperthyroidism.

This clonotype came up once. CDR3 region: CASTLQGGNTEAFF. In DNA, the CDR3 is TGTGCCAGCACCTTACAGGGGGGAAACACTGAAGCTTTCTTT. The chain is built from TRBV2 and TRBJ1-1; 8 bases are a match to TRBD1. CDR1 and CDR2 from the germline V gene are SNHLY and FYNNEI. This CDR3 is 14 amino acids long. J lost 2 bases, V lost 7 bases, and 6 bases had no gene match.

Concerning this clonotype: A single base separates this from a much larger clone, so it may be a read error. The chain couples TRBV15 to TRBJ2-1, with unresolved D. Germline V lookup: CDR1 LNHNV, CDR2 YYDKDF (reference sequence). V was cut by 3 bases and J by 7 bases, with 19 bases left in between. CDR3 length equals 16 residues. CDR3 region: CATSSPPLARKNEQFF. CDR3 bases: TGTGCCACCAGCAGCCCCCCTCTTGCGCGGAAGAATGAGCAGTTCTTC.

This clonotype was seen ten or more times. The chain is built from TRBV6-5 and TRBJ2-7; 7 bases match TRBD2. This CDR3 has 15 residues. CDR1 is MNHEY and CDR2 is SVGAGI in the germline V gene. V gave up 2 bases and J gave up 2 bases; unmatched junction bases: 6. CDR3 in amino acids: CASSYDAGVTYEQYF. In DNA, the CDR3 is TGTGCCAGCAGTTACGACGCGGGAGTGACCTACGAGCAGTACTTC.

This clonotype was detected only a few times. The rearrangement uses TRBV18 and TRBJ2-7; 16 bases map to TRBD2. The trim removed 2 bases at V and 4 bases at J, leaving 8 bases unmatched. The CDR3 sequence is 18 residues long. In germline, CDR1 is KGHSH, CDR2 LQKENI. CDR3 sequence reads: CASSPAGLAGGLDYEQYF. CDR3 nucleotide sequence: TGTGCCAGCTCACCAGCGGGACTAGCGGGAGGGCTGGATTACGAGCAGTACTTC.

This clonotype occurred many times. The chain has TRBV28 and TRBJ1-6; maybe TRBD1 (5 bases). This CDR3 is 15 amino acids long. V was cut by 3 bases and J by 10 bases, with 16 bases left in between. The V gene's germline CDR1 is MDHEN and CDR2 SYDVKM. The CDR3 region has the DNA TGTGCCAGCAGTTTTCCCAGGGTCGGAGGGTCACCCCTCCACTTT. Translation gives CASSFPRVGGSPLHF.

This clonotype was counted at least ten times. The genes are TRBV6-1 and TRBJ1-1; 7 bases line up with TRBD1. The CDR3 is 12 residues long. The V gene end was trimmed by 10 bases and the J gene end by 11 bases; junction bases not matched to a gene: 13. CDR1 and CDR2 (germline): MNHNS, SASEGT. The CDR3 here is CATGRREQGAFF. For the CDR3, the DNA is TGTGCCACTGGTAGAAGGGAACAGGGGGCTTTCTTT.

There are many counts of this clonotype. The CDR3 protein is CASKQFLSSYNSPLHF. In DNA, the CDR3 is TGTGCCAGCAAGCAGTTTCTGAGCTCCTATAATTCACCCCTCCACTTT. The chain combines TRBV6-1 with TRBJ1-6; D call uncertain. Germline CDR1 reads MNHNS; CDR2 reads SASEGT. Deletions cut 7 bases from V and 0 bases from J, with 13 bases between. The CDR3 length is 16 residues.

This clonotype was seen ten or more times. The chain recombines TRBV3-1 with TRBJ2-1, with 11 nucleotides matching TRBD2. Germline-derived CDR1 and CDR2 are LGHDT and YNNKEL (reference sequence). The CDR3 sequence is 16 residues long. The junction had 10 bases not matched to a gene; V was cut back by 4 bases and J by 8 bases. The CDR3 is CASSPQLAGASDEQFF. The CDR3 nucleotides read TGTGCCAGCAGCCCCCAACTAGCGGGAGCTTCGGATGAGCAGTTCTTC.

V usage is TRBV4-2 and J usage is TRBJ2-7; TRBD2 is a possible D gene (6 bases). Trimming pared 3 bases from V and 4 bases from J, leaving 22 bases between. CDR1 and CDR2 from the germline V gene are LGHNA and YNFKEQ. The CDR3 covers 17 residues. The CDR3 spells CASSQRYTLEGGYEQYF. As DNA, the CDR3 is TGTGCCAGCAGCCAGCGCTACACACTAGAAGGAGGGTACGAGCAGTACTTC.

The gene calls are TRBV6-2 or TRBV6-3 and TRBJ1-1; D might be TRBD1 (5 bases). The CDR3 spans 12 residues. The germline gives CDR1 MNHEY, CDR2 SVGEGT. Trimming removed 9 bases at V and 7 bases at J, with 15 bases between. This CDR3 reads CASQRGVGEAFF. The CDR3, as DNA: TGTGCCAGTCAGAGGGGCGTCGGTGAAGCTTTCTTT.

This clonotype occurred a few times. The chain carries TRBV6-1 and TRBJ1-3, with unresolved D. The CDR3 is 17 amino acids. Between the trimmed V and J ends, which lost 7 bases and 0 bases, there was a span of 19 bases. The germline gives CDR1 MNHNS, CDR2 SASEGT. CDR3 nucleotide sequence: TGTGCCAGCACCCCGGGCAGCAAATACTACTCTGGAAACACCATATATTTT. Translating it yields CASTPGSKYYSGNTIYF.

J is TRBJ2-1 and V is TRBV7-9; 11 bases map to TRBD2. Trimming cost V 5 bases and J 6 bases; bases outside gene matches: 6. Germline V CDR1 and CDR2: SEHNR, FQNEAQ (reference sequence). The CDR3 spans 15 residues. In nucleotides, the CDR3 is TGTGCCAGCAGCGCTAGCGGGAGGACTATCAATGAGCAGTTCTTC. Translating it yields CASSASGRTINEQFF.

This clonotype was recorded a few times. This rearrangement joins TRBV4-2 to TRBJ1-4; D is perhaps TRBD1 (5 bases). Trimming shortened V by 0 bases and J by 7 bases, and 9 bases separated the two germline ends. The CDR3 has 14 amino acids. Germline lookup yields CDR1 LGHNA and CDR2 YNFKEQ. In DNA form, the CDR3 reads TGTGCCAGCAGCCAAGAAGGCGGGACTGAAAAACTGTTTTTT. Protein sequence: CASSQEGGTEKLFF.

The genes are TRBV7-6 and TRBJ2-7, with 9 bases that match TRBD2. The ends lost 2 bases at V and 3 bases at J; junction bases unmatched: 8. The CDR3 consists of 16 residues. In germline, CDR1 is SGHVS, CDR2 FNYEAQ. CDR3: CASSLIAGELFYEQYF. CDR3 nucleotides: TGTGCCAGCAGCTTAATAGCGGGAGAGTTGTTCTACGAGCAGTACTTC.

This clonotype was picked up many times. The gene calls are TRBV6-1 and TRBJ2-7; 12 bases match TRBD2. From germline, CDR1 is MNHNS and CDR2 SASEGT. The CDR3 sequence is 15 residues long. The junction had 7 bases not matched to a gene; V was cut back by 4 bases and J by 6 bases. CDR3 in amino acids: CASSAALTSGSEQYF. The CDR3 DNA sequence: TGTGCCAGCAGTGCCGCCTTGACTAGCGGGAGCGAGCAGTACTTC.

This clonotype has ten or more counts. V gene TRBV28 combines with J gene TRBJ2-2; D perhaps matches TRBD1 (6 bases). Germline V gene data show CDR1 as MDHEN and CDR2 as SYDVKM. Trimming stripped 6 bases from V and 5 bases from J, with 16 bases between. CDR3 length: 15 residues. Here the CDR3 DNA reads TGTGCCAGCAGCCAGGGGAGCGATGTGACCGGGGAGCTGTTTTTT. Protein sequence: CASSQGSDVTGELFF.